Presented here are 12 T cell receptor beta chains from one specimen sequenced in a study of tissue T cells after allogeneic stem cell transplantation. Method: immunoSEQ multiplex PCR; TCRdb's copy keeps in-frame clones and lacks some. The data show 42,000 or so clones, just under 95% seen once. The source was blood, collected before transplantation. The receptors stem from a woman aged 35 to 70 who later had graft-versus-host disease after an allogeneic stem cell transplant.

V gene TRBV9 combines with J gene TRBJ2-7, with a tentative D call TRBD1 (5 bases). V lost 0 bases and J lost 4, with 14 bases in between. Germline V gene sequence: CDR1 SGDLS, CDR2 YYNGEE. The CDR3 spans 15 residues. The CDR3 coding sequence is TGTGCCAGCAGCGTAGCGGCAGGGATGAGGTACGAGCAGTACTTC. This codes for CASSVAAGMRYEQYF. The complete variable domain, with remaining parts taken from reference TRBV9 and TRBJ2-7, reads DSGVTQTPKHLITATGQRVTLRCSPRSGDLSVYWYQQSLDQGLQFLIQYYNGEERAKGNILERFSAQQFPDLHSELNLSSLELGDSALYFCASSVAAGMRYEQYFGPGTRLTVT.

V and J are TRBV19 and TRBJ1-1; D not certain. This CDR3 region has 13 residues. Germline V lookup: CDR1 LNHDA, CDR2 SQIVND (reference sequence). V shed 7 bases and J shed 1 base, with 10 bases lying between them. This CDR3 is CASKHNTNTEAFF. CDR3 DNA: TGTGCCAGTAAACACAATACGAACACTGAAGCTTTCTTT.

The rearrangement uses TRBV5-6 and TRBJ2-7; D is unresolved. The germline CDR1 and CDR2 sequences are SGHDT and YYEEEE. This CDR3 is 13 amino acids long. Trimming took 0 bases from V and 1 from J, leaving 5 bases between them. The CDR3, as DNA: TGTGCCAGCAGCTTGGCCGGATCCTACGAGCAGTACTTC. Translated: CASSLAGSYEQYF.

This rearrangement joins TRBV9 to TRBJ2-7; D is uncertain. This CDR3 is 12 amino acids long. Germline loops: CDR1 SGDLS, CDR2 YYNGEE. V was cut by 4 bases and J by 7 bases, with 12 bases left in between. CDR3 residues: CASSPPGREQYF. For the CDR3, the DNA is TGTGCCAGCAGCCCGCCGGGTAGGGAGCAGTACTTC.

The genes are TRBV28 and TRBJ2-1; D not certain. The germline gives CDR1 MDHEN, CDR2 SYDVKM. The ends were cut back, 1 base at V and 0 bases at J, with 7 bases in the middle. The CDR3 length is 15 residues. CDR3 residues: CASSLFDRSYNEQFF. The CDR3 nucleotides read TGTGCCAGCAGTTTATTCGACCGCTCCTACAATGAGCAGTTCTTC.

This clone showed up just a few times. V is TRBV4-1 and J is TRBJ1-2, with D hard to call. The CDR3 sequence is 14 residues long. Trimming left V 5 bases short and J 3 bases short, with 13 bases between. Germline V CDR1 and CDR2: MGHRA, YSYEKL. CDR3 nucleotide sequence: TGCGCCAGCAGCTCAACCGGGATCTACTATGGCTACACCTTC. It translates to CASSSTGIYYGYTF.

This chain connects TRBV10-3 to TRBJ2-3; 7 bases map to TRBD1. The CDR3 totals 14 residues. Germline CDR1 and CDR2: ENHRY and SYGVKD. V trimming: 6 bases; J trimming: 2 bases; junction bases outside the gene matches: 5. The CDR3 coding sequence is TGTGCCATCAGGGAGACAGGGCTCACAGATACGCAGTATTTT. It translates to CAIRETGLTDTQYF.

CDR3 amino acids: CASRSAVAGTDTQYF. As DNA, the CDR3 is TGTGCCAGTCGGTCGGCCGTAGCGGGTACAGATACGCAGTATTTT. The V gene is TRBV28, the J gene TRBJ2-3, with TRBD2 matching over 7 bases. The CDR3 is made up of 15 amino acids. The germline CDR1 and CDR2 sequences are MDHEN and SYDVKM. After removal of 9 bases from V and 3 bases from J, the junction contained 12 bases not matched to a gene.

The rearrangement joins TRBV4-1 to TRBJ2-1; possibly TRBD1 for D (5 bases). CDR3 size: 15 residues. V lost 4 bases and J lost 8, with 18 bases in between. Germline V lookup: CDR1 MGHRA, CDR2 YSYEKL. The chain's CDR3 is CASSPTVLIADEQFF. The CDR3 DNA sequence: TGCGCCAGCAGCCCGACAGTTCTAATCGCGGATGAGCAGTTCTTC.

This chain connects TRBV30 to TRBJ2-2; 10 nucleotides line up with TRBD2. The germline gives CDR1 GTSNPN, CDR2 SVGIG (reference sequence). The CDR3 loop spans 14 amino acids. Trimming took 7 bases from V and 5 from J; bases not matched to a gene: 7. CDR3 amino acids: CAFELAGLTGELFF. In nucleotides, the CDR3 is TGTGCCTTTGAACTAGCGGGATTGACCGGGGAGCTGTTTTTT. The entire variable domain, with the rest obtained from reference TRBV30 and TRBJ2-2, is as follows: SQTIHQWPATLVQPVGSPLSLECTVEGTSNPNLYWYRQAAGRGLQLLFYSVGIGQISSEVPQNLSASRPQDRQFILSSKKLLLSDSGFYLCAFELAGLTGELFFGEGSRLTVL.

CDR3 sequence (DNA): TGTGCCAGCAGCCCCGTCCTCTCTGGAAACACCATATATTTT. Its protein is CASSPVLSGNTIYF. The chain is built from TRBV7-9 and TRBJ1-3; unclear D gene. CDR3 length: 14 amino acids. The V gene lost 5 bases and the J gene lost 0 bases, with 8 bases spanning the gap. In germline, CDR1 is SEHNR, CDR2 FQNEAQ (reference sequence).

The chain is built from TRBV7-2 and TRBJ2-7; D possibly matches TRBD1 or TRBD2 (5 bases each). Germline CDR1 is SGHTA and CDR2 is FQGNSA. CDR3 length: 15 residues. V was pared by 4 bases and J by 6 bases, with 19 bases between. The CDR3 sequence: CASSSLGPNPREQYF. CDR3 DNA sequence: TGTGCCAGCAGCTCACTGGGACCGAACCCTCGCGAGCAGTACTTC.